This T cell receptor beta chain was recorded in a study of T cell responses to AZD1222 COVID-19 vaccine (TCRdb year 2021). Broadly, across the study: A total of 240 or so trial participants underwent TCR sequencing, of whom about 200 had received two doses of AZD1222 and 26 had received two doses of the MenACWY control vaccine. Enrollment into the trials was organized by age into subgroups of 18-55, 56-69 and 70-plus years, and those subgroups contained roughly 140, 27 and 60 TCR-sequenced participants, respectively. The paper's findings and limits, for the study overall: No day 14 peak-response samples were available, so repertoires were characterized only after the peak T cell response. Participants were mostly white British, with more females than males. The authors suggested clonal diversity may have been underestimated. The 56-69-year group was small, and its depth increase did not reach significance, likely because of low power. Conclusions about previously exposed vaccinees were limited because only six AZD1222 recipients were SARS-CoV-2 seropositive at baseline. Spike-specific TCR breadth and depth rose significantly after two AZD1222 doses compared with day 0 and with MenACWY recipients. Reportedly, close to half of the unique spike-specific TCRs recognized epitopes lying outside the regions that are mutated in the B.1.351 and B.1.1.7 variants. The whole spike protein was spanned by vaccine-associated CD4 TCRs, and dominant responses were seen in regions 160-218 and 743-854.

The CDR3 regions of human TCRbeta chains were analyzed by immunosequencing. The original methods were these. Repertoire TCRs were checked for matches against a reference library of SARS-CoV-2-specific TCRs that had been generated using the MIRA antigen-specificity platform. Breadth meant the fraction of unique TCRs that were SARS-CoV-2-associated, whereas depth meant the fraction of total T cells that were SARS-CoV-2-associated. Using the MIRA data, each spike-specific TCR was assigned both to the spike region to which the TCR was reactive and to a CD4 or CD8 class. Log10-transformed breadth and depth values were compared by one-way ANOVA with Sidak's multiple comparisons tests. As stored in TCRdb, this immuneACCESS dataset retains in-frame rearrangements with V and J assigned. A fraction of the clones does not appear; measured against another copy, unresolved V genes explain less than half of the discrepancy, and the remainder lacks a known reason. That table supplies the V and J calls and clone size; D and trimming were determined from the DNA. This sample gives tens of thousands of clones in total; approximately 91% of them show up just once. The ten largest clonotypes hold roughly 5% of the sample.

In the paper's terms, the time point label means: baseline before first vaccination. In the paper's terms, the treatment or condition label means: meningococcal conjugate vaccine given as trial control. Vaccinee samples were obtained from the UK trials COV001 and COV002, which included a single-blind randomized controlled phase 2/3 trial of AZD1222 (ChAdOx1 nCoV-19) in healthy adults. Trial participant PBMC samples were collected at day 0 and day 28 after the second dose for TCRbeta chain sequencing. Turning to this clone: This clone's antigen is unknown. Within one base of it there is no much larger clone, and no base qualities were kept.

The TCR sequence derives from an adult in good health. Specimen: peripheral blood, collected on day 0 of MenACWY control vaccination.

The DNA sequence is TGTGCCAGCAGCCAGGGACTAGCGGGGCGCGGGGAGACCCAGTACTTC. Its coded protein is CASSQGLAGRGETQYF. This receptor chain uses TRBV3-1 (or the pseudogene TRBV3-2) and TRBJ2-5; the junction holds 13 bases that match TRBD2. The germline V gene encodes CDR1 LGHDT and CDR2 YNNKEL (reference sequence). Trimming leaves V shorter by 3 bases and J shorter by 5 bases, with the junction holding 6 bases beyond the gene matches. Its CDR3 holds 16 amino acids, cysteine through phenylalanine. CDR3 DNA is the only sequence kept; it has 48 bases, read in frame from the first base.